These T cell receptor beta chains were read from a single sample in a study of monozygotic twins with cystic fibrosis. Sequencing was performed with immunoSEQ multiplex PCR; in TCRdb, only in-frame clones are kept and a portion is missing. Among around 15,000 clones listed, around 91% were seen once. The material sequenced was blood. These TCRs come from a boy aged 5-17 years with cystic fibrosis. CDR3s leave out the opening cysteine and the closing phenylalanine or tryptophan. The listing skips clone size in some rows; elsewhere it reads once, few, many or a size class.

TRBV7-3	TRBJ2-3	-	ASSSTSGGFTDTQY
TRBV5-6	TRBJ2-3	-	ASSFGLKGSDTQY
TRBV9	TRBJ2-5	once	ASSLEATSGPLRGETQY
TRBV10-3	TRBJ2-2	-	AITSGGAGELF
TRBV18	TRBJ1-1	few	ASSPSRQSTEAF
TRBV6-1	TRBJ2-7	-	ASTLRDREGEQY
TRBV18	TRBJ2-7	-	ASSPGDEGSIPSYEQY
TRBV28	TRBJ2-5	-	ASTTRLAGAETQY
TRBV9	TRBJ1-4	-	ASSVGATNEKLF
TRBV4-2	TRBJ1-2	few	ASSLTDTGRNT
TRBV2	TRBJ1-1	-	ASSERREAF
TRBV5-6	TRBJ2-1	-	ASSLVTSGRGEQF
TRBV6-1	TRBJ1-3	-	ASSGWGDSGNTIY
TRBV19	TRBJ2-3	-	ASRLGVSTDTQY
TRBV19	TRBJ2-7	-	ASSATGVYEQY
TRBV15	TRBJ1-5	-	ATSSKSYSSNQPQH
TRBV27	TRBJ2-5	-	ASRSLDVETQY
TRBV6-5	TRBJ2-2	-	ASTRDFNTGELF
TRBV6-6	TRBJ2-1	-	ASSMQGSNEQF
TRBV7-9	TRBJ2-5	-	ASSWTSVTQETQY
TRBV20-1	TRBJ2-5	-	SAREWETQY
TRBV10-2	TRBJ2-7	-	ASSEGGLAGDEQY
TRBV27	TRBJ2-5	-	ASSLGQGYQETQY
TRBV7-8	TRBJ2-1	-	ASSLRQINEQF
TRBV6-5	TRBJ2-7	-	ASSSVGGESYEQY
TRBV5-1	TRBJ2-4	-	ASSLVDPAGLQY
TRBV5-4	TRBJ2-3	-	ASSRGGGHVDTQY
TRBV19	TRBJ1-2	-	ASSIDRGEYGYT
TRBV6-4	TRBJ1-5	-	ASSESYGNQPQH
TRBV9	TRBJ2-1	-	ASSADRYSYNEQF